Listed here are 3 T cell receptor beta chains from one sample, sequenced in a study of blood T cell repertoires in COVID-19. The method was immunoSEQ multiplex PCR; TCRdb's version includes in-frame clones alone and lacks a portion of them. The sample carries about 180,000 clones, around 89% recorded once. Sequencing used peripheral blood. The receptors were gathered from a man aged 18 to 35 who had recovered from COVID-19.

A single count supports this clone. The genes are TRBV5-6 and TRBJ2-3; TRBD2 matches 12 bases. This CDR3 has 18 amino acids. Trimming removed 4 bases from V and 0 bases from J; junction bases left unmatched: 9. Germline V gene sequence: CDR1 SGHDT, CDR2 YYEEEE. CDR3 in amino acids: CASSPGLAGHPSTDTQYF. The CDR3 coding sequence is TGTGCCAGCAGCCCGGGACTAGCGGGCCACCCTAGCACAGATACGCAGTATTTT.

The sample holds a few counts of this clone. The gene calls are TRBV2 and TRBJ1-1; D remains unclear. The germline CDR1 and CDR2 sequences are SNHLY and FYNNEI. This CDR3 contains 13 residues. V was clipped by 4 bases and J by 8 bases, with 14 bases between them. This CDR3 is CASSASFESEAFF. Written as DNA, the CDR3 is TGTGCCAGCAGTGCAAGCTTTGAAAGCGAAGCTTTCTTT.

V is TRBV4-3 and J is TRBJ2-1; 12 bases agree with TRBD2. The length of the CDR3 is 15 residues. V lost 5 bases to trimming and J lost 5 bases; unmatched junction nucleotides: 4. Germline CDR1 reads LGHNA; CDR2 reads YSLEER. The CDR3 DNA follows: TGCGCCAGCAGCACCCGACTAGCGGGAGACAATGAGCAGTTCTTC. Protein: CASSTRLAGDNEQFF.